The rows below give T cell receptor beta chains drawn from one sample of a study of OX40 agonist ivuxolimab in advanced cancers. Some clones are missing from TCRdb's copy, which holds only in-frame ones; the method was immunoSEQ multiplex PCR. The data contain 65,000 to 80,000 clones, approximately 88% of them singletons. Sequencing used CD4+ or CD8+ T cells sorted from blood, obtained in a trial of the OX40 agonist ivuxolimab. These TCRs come from an adult with an advanced solid tumor such as melanoma, head and neck, liver or kidney cancer. CDR3s include the opening cysteine and the closing phenylalanine or tryptophan. The D gene is left open where the match is weak. Some rows have no size entry. The others give once, few or many, or a class for an expanded clone.

d_gene: -; j_gene: TRBJ2-3; len: 15; abundance: -; v_gene: TRBV6-6; CDR3aa: CASSYSIAVTDTQYF; CDR3nt: TGTGCCAGCAGTTACTCGATAGCGGTTACAGATACGCAGTATTTT
d_gene: -; j_gene: TRBJ1-1; len: 14; abundance: -; v_gene: TRBV7-3; CDR3aa: CASRGGRVNTEAFF; CDR3nt: TGTGCCAGCAGGGGTGGCAGGGTGAACACTGAAGCTTTCTTT
d_gene: -; j_gene: TRBJ2-7; len: 14; abundance: -; v_gene: TRBV19; CDR3aa: CASSYRGGSYEQYF; CDR3nt: TGTGCCAGTAGCTACAGGGGGGGATCCTACGAGCAGTACTTC
d_gene: -; j_gene: TRBJ1-4; len: 14; abundance: -; v_gene: TRBV5-1; CDR3aa: CASSTGHPNEKLFF; CDR3nt: TGCGCCAGCAGCACTGGACATCCGAATGAAAAACTGTTTTTT
d_gene: TRBD1; j_gene: TRBJ2-1; len: 15; abundance: -; v_gene: TRBV19; CDR3aa: CASSSDRGRYNEQFF; CDR3nt: TGTGCCAGTAGTTCGGACAGGGGTAGGTACAATGAGCAGTTCTTC
d_gene: TRBD2; j_gene: TRBJ2-3; len: 16; abundance: -; v_gene: TRBV7-2; CDR3aa: CASSLEASGGADTQYF; CDR3nt: TGTGCCAGCAGCTTAGAGGCTAGCGGGGGGGCAGATACGCAGTATTTT
d_gene: -; j_gene: TRBJ1-5; len: 14; abundance: -; v_gene: TRBV6-1; CDR3aa: CASSDGRDHQPQHF; CDR3nt: TGTGCCAGCAGTGACGGTAGGGACCATCAGCCCCAGCATTTT
d_gene: -; j_gene: TRBJ1-2; len: 15; abundance: -; v_gene: TRBV9; CDR3aa: CASSVATDVFYGYTF; CDR3nt: TGTGCCAGCAGCGTAGCGACAGACGTTTTCTATGGCTACACCTTC
d_gene: -; j_gene: TRBJ2-7; len: 12; abundance: -; v_gene: TRBV2; CDR3aa: CANRDRDYEQYF; CDR3nt: TGTGCCAACCGGGACCGGGATTACGAGCAGTACTTC
d_gene: -; j_gene: TRBJ2-1; len: 15; abundance: -; v_gene: TRBV29-1; CDR3aa: CSVEGVRRRGNEQFF; CDR3nt: TGCAGCGTTGAAGGTGTCCGCCGGCGAGGGAATGAGCAGTTCTTC
d_gene: -; j_gene: TRBJ1-5; len: 15; abundance: -; v_gene: TRBV6-5; CDR3aa: CASSYSGQGGQPQHF; CDR3nt: TGTGCCAGCAGTTACTCGGGCCAGGGCGGTCAGCCCCAGCATTTT
d_gene: -; j_gene: TRBJ2-2; len: 14; abundance: -; v_gene: TRBV19; CDR3aa: CATKGRQYTGELFF; CDR3nt: TGTGCCACAAAGGGACGGCAATACACCGGGGAGCTGTTTTTT
d_gene: TRBD2; j_gene: TRBJ2-5; len: 15; abundance: once; v_gene: TRBV11-2; CDR3aa: CASHIAGGFRETQYF; CDR3nt: TGTGCCAGCCATATAGCGGGAGGGTTTAGAGAGACCCAGTACTTC
d_gene: -; j_gene: TRBJ1-1; len: 15; abundance: -; v_gene: TRBV4-3; CDR3aa: CASSQDLAGNTEAFF; CDR3nt: TGCGCCAGCAGCCAAGATCTGGCGGGGAACACTGAAGCTTTCTTT
d_gene: -; j_gene: TRBJ1-5; len: 13; abundance: -; v_gene: TRBV10-3; CDR3aa: CATSIGPPQPQHF; CDR3nt: TGTGCCACTTCGATAGGACCCCCGCAGCCCCAGCATTTT
d_gene: TRBD1; j_gene: TRBJ1-4; len: 15; abundance: -; v_gene: TRBV2; CDR3aa: CASSGQGVANEKLFF; CDR3nt: TGTGCCAGCAGTGGGCAGGGGGTAGCTAATGAAAAACTGTTTTTT
d_gene: -; j_gene: TRBJ1-1; len: 14; abundance: few; v_gene: TRBV9; CDR3aa: CASSRTAMNTEAFF; CDR3nt: TGTGCCAGCAGCCGGACGGCCATGAACACTGAAGCTTTCTTT
d_gene: TRBD1; j_gene: TRBJ1-1; len: 15; abundance: -; v_gene: TRBV25-1; CDR3aa: CASSERTGGGKEAFF; CDR3nt: TGTGCCAGCAGTGAGCGGACAGGGGGCGGTAAAGAAGCTTTCTTT
d_gene: TRBD1; j_gene: TRBJ1-1; len: 14; abundance: -; v_gene: TRBV19; CDR3aa: CASSTGTGALEAFF; CDR3nt: TGTGCCAGTAGTACAGGGACAGGGGCGCTTGAAGCTTTCTTT
d_gene: -; j_gene: TRBJ1-5; len: 15; abundance: -; v_gene: TRBV6-5; CDR3aa: CASSNAGVGNQPQHF; CDR3nt: TGTGCCAGCAGCAACGCAGGGGTAGGCAATCAGCCCCAGCATTTT
d_gene: TRBD2; j_gene: TRBJ2-7; len: 15; abundance: few; v_gene: TRBV28; CDR3aa: CASREVGLAAIEQYF; CDR3nt: TGTGCCAGCAGGGAGGTTGGACTAGCGGCAATCGAGCAGTACTTC
d_gene: TRBD1; j_gene: TRBJ2-4; len: 17; abundance: -; v_gene: TRBV9; CDR3aa: CASSRWDRGLAKNIQYF; CDR3nt: TGTGCCAGCAGCAGGTGGGACAGGGGACTAGCCAAAAACATTCAGTACTTC
d_gene: -; j_gene: TRBJ2-5; len: 14; abundance: -; v_gene: TRBV27; CDR3aa: CASSSKRSRKTQYF; CDR3nt: TGTGCCAGCAGTTCGAAGAGGAGTCGGAAGACCCAGTACTTC
d_gene: -; j_gene: TRBJ1-6; len: 14; abundance: -; v_gene: TRBV7-3; CDR3aa: CASSLGTGYSPLHF; CDR3nt: TGTGCCAGCAGCTTGGGGACGGGGTATTCACCCCTCCACTTT
d_gene: -; j_gene: TRBJ1-1; len: 14; abundance: -; v_gene: TRBV28; CDR3aa: CASRALGANTEAFF; CDR3nt: TGTGCCAGCAGGGCGCTGGGTGCGAACACTGAAGCTTTCTTT
d_gene: -; j_gene: TRBJ2-5; len: 17; abundance: -; v_gene: TRBV18; CDR3aa: CASSPRRADPGQETQYF; CDR3nt: TGTGCCAGCTCACCAAGAAGGGCGGACCCTGGCCAAGAGACCCAGTACTTC
d_gene: -; j_gene: TRBJ2-5; len: 14; abundance: -; v_gene: TRBV28; CDR3aa: CASSLRGRGKTQYF; CDR3nt: TGTGCCAGCAGTTTAAGGGGGAGAGGAAAGACCCAGTACTTC
d_gene: -; j_gene: TRBJ1-6; len: 19; abundance: few; v_gene: TRBV14; CDR3aa: CASSQYLSGVGLKNSPLHF; CDR3nt: TGTGCCAGCAGCCAATATCTCTCCGGGGTTGGCCTGAAAAATTCACCCCTCCACTTT
d_gene: -; j_gene: TRBJ2-7; len: 13; abundance: -; v_gene: TRBV28; CDR3aa: CASSLGARGDQYF; CDR3nt: TGTGCCAGCAGTTTGGGGGCCAGAGGGGATCAGTACTTC
d_gene: -; j_gene: TRBJ1-2; len: 11; abundance: once; v_gene: TRBV30; CDR3aa: CAWIRQPSCAF; CDR3nt: TGTGCCTGGATAAGACAGCCCTCCTGCGCCTTC
d_gene: -; j_gene: TRBJ2-7; len: 13; abundance: -; v_gene: TRBV5-1; CDR3aa: CASSLTGKEEQYF; CDR3nt: TGCGCCAGCAGCTTGACGGGGAAGGAGGAGCAGTACTTC
d_gene: -; j_gene: TRBJ1-1; len: 13; abundance: -; v_gene: TRBV7-2; CDR3aa: CASSLALPTEAFF; CDR3nt: TGTGCCAGCAGCTTAGCGCTACCCACTGAAGCTTTCTTT